These 4 T cell receptor beta chains share one sample of origin, sequenced in a study of cytomegalovirus exposure and HLA in healthy donors. The method was immunoSEQ multiplex PCR; TCRdb's version includes in-frame clones alone and lacks a portion of them. There are 90,000 or so clones in the sample; around 85% occur only once, and roughly 20% lies in the top ten. Sequenced input: PBMCs. The receptors were sampled from a man aged 18 to 35 in good health and CMV-seropositive.

At least ten counts were recorded for this clone. The V gene is TRBV30, the J gene TRBJ1-1; 11 bases line up with TRBD1. From germline, CDR1 is GTSNPN and CDR2 SVGIG (reference sequence). Trimming took 0 bases from V and 4 from J; bases not matched to a gene: 4. This CDR3 is built from 15 residues. The CDR3, as DNA: TGTGCCTGGAGTGTACGGGACAGGGGGGGCACTGAAGCTTTCTTT. Translated, it gives CAWSVRDRGGTEAFF.

This sequence joins TRBV2 and TRBJ2-1, with TRBD2 identical over 9 bases. The J segment lost 4 bases and the V segment lost 7 bases, leaving 8 bases of the junction unmatched. The CDR3 contains 15 residues. Germline assignment: CDR1 SNHLY and CDR2 FYNNEI. CDR3 DNA sequence: TGTGCCAGCATGAAAGTAGCGGGGGTTTACAATGAGCAGTTCTTC. This encodes CASMKVAGVYNEQFF.

The V and J genes are TRBV28 and TRBJ2-5, with 9 bases identical to TRBD2. The germline V gene has CDR1 MDHEN and CDR2 SYDVKM. After removal of 7 bases from V and 8 bases from J, the junction contained 5 bases not matched to a gene. The CDR3 sequence is 12 residues long. The CDR3 is CASMVAGATQYF. CDR3 nucleotide sequence: TGTGCCAGCATGGTAGCGGGAGCTACCCAGTACTTC.

The CDR3: CASSLAEGGKLFF. Written as DNA, the CDR3 is TGTGCCAGCAGCCTCGCTGAGGGAGGAAAACTGTTTTTT. The chain has TRBV7-3 and TRBJ1-4, with D hard to call. This CDR3 comprises 13 residues. CDR1 is SGHTA, CDR2 FQGTGA, per germline. The V and J ends lost 5 bases and 10 bases respectively, with 14 bases between them.